One T cell receptor (beta chain) is described in this entry. Its specificity is not known. One junction end does not reproduce the germline sequence, and a read error may be involved. The PCR was carried out with 60 Vbeta primers and 13 Jbeta primers. Using immunoSEQ multiplex PCR, the repertoire was profiled, and TCRdb retains in-frame clones only, with some absent. Of tens of thousands of clones detected, approximately 60% appear once; the ten largest clones hold 4.4%. The sample originates from a study of cytomegalovirus exposure and HLA in healthy donors. The CDR3 consists of 15 residues. Germline V CDR1 and CDR2: MNHEY, SVGAGI. General study findings and limits: In a later analysis, HLA-C alleles had the fewest associated TCRs, DRB1 alleles the most. A later analysis showed HLA-associated TCR beta chains outstripping equally common others in clonal expansion. A later analysis linked a missense DCLRE1C variant to TCR beta V- and J-gene trimming.

This clonotype originated in a male donor in good health and CMV-seropositive. Sequences were obtained from PBMCs. The chain couples TRBV6-5 to TRBJ2-2; a weak D match, TRBD1 (5 bases). This CDR3 is CSSSYWKAPGGELFF. The CDR3 DNA reads as TGTTCCAGCAGTTACTGGAAGGCTCCAGGGGGGGAGCTGTTTTTT.